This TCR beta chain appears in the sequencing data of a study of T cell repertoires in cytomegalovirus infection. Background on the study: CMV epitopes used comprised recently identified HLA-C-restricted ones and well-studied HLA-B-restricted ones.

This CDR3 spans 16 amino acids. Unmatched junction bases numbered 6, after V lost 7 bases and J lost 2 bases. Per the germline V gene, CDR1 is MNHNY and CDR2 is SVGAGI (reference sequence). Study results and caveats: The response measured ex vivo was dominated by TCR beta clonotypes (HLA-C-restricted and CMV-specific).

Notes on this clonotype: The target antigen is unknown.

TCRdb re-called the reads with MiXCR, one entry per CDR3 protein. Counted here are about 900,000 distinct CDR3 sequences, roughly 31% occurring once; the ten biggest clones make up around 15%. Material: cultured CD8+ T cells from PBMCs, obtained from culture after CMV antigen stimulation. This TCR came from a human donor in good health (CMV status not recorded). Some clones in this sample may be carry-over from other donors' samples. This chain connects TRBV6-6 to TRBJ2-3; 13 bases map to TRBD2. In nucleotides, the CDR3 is TGTGCCAGCAATGGACTAGCGGGGGCCAACACAGATACGCAGTATTTT. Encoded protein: CASNGLAGANTDTQYF.